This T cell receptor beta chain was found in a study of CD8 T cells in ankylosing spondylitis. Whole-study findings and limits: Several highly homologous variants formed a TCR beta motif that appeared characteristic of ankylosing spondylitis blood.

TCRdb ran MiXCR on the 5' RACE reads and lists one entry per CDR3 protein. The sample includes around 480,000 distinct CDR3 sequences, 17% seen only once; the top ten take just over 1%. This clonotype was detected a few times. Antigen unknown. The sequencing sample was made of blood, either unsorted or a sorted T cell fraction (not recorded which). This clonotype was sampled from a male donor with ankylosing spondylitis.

The CDR3 sequence is CASSESRGGTGELFF. CDR3 nucleotide sequence: TGTGCCAGCAGTGAAAGCAGGGGCGGCACCGGGGAGCTGTTTTTT. The V gene is TRBV25-1, the J gene TRBJ2-2; weak D call: TRBD1 (6 bases). The CDR3 is made up of 15 amino acids. The germline V and J ends were trimmed by 2 bases and 4 bases, with 11 bases remaining between them. CDR1 MGHDK and CDR2 SYGVNS come from the germline V gene.